The following is a T cell receptor beta chain sequence with its context. This entry is derived from a study of blood T cell repertoires in COVID-19. Study summary: The United States, Italy and Spain were the sources of the acute and convalescent COVID-19 samples. T cells, B-cell-depleted T cells, or PBMCs supplied cDNA or gDNA.

Sequenced by immunoSEQ multiplex PCR; TCRdb stores in-frame clones only, minus some. In the table there are roughly 90,000 clones, approximately 89% of which are singletons. Germline assignment: CDR1 MNHNY and CDR2 SVGAGI (reference sequence). The CDR3 has 16 residues. The J segment lost 5 bases and the V segment lost 7 bases, leaving 13 bases of the junction unmatched. This chain joins TRBV6-6 and TRBJ2-1, with 8 bases fitting TRBD2. The sequence derives from a man aged 50 to 59 with acute or convalescent COVID-19. Sequencing was done on a sample of peripheral blood. CDR3 protein: CASIDSGGLEDNEQFF. CDR3 sequence (DNA): TGTGCCAGCATCGATTCGGGGGGGCTCGAGGACAATGAGCAGTTCTTC.